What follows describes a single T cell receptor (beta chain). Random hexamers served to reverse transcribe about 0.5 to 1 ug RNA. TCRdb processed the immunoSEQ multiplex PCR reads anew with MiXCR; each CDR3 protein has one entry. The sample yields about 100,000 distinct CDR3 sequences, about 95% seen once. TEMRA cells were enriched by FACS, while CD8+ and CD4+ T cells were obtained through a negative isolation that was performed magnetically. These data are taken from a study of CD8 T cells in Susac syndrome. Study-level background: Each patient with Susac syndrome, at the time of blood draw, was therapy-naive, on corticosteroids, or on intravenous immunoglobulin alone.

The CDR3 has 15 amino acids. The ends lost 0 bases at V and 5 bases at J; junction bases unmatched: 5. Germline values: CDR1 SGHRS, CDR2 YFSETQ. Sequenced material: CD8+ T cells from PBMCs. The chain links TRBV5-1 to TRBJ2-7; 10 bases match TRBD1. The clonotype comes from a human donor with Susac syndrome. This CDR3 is CASSLETGGVDEQYF. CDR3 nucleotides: TGCGCCAGCAGCTTGGAGACAGGGGGCGTCGACGAGCAGTACTTC.